This TCR beta chain was retrieved from a study of T cells expressing NK-cell markers. In the study overall: It was sorted CD3+CD56-NKG2C+, CD3+CD56+NKG2C- and CD3+CD56+NKG2C+ T cells that provided the TCR beta repertoires. Whole-study results and caveats: Researchers report these clonotypes also headed the CD3+CD56-NKG2C+ fraction in four donors. About 1.0-8% of CD8+ T cells in over five donors belonged to dominant NKG2C+ clonotypes.

Note on this clonotype: Its antigen is currently unknown.

The CDR3 loop spans 13 amino acids. Germline-derived CDR1 and CDR2 are MNHEY and SVGAGI. Reanalyzing the 5' RACE reads, TCRdb keeps one entry per CDR3 protein, without DNA. In total, the table holds about 440,000 distinct CDR3 sequences. The TCR sequence derives from a woman between 18 and 70 years old in good health. The specimen was blood T cells: a sorted CD56 or NKG2C T cell subset, CD4+ or CD8+ T cells, or bulk PBMC T cells (not recorded which). The genes are TRBV6-5 and TRBJ2-5. The CDR3 loop reads CASSSFIQETQYF.